Presented here are 13 T cell receptor beta chains from one specimen sequenced in a study of OX40 agonist ivuxolimab in advanced cancers. TCRdb's table, derived via immunoSEQ multiplex PCR, lists solely in-frame clones and lacks some. The sample lists about 93,000 clones, about 91% occurring once. The sequencing here drew on CD4+ or CD8+ T cells sorted from blood, taken in a trial of the OX40 agonist ivuxolimab. The receptor source for this set is an adult with an advanced solid tumor such as melanoma, head and neck, liver or kidney cancer.

The J gene is TRBJ2-4, the V gene TRBV5-5; D is tentatively TRBD1 or TRBD2 (5 bases each). Germline V gene data show CDR1 as SGHKS and CDR2 as YYEKEE (reference sequence). The V and J ends lost 1 base and 1 base respectively, with 6 bases between them. The CDR3 covers 14 residues. The CDR3 loop is CASSLWGAKNIQYF. The CDR3 DNA reads TGTGCCAGCAGCTTGTGGGGGGCCAAAAACATTCAGTACTTC. The whole variable domain, remainder taken from reference TRBV5-5 and TRBJ2-4, is DAGVTQSPTHLIKTRGQQVTLRCSPISGHKSVSWYQQVLGQGPQFIFQYYEKEERGRGNFPDRFSARQFPNYSSELNVNALLLGDSALYLCASSLWGAKNIQYFGAGTRLSVL.

The V gene is TRBV6-5, the J gene TRBJ1-5, with a possible D match to TRBD1 (5 bases). The germline CDR1 and CDR2 sequences are MNHEY and SVGAGI. V gave up 11 bases and J gave up 5 bases, with 13 bases separating them. This CDR3 is built from 12 residues. The CDR3: CAGGRGDQPQHF. The CDR3 DNA follows: TGTGCCGGGGGGAGGGGAGATCAGCCCCAGCATTTT.

This chain uses TRBV19 with TRBJ2-7; TRBD1 matches at 10 bases. The CDR3 covers 13 residues. Germline CDR1 LNHDA, CDR2 SQIVND (reference sequence). Trimming cost V 6 bases and J 5 bases; bases outside gene matches: 4. In DNA form, the CDR3 reads TGTGCCAGTAGCGGACAGGGGGACCACGAGCAGTACTTC. Its protein product is CASSGQGDHEQYF.

The gene calls are TRBV12-5 and TRBJ2-7; unclear D gene. V lost 2 bases to trimming and J lost 3 bases, with 11 bases between them. Germline CDR1 and CDR2: LGHNT and FRNRAP. The CDR3 covers 14 residues. The CDR3 DNA follows: TGTGCTAGTGGTTTGACCCCCTTGGGCTACGAGCAGTACTTC. Translation: CASGLTPLGYEQYF.

This chain uses TRBV5-4 with TRBJ1-1, with D perhaps TRBD1 (5 bases). The germline V and J ends were trimmed by 3 bases and 7 bases, with 13 bases remaining between them. This CDR3 has 13 residues. The germline CDR1 and CDR2 sequences are SGHNT and YYREEE (reference sequence). The CDR3 here is CASSSRTRDEAFF. CDR3 bases: TGTGCCAGCAGCTCCCGGACCAGGGATGAAGCTTTCTTT.

This chain links TRBV19 with TRBJ1-1, with D possibly being TRBD1 (5 bases). The CDR3 is made up of 14 amino acids. The V gene lost 6 bases and the J gene lost 4 bases, with 15 bases spanning the gap. Per germline, CDR1 LNHDA and CDR2 SQIVND (reference sequence). This chain's CDR3 is CASRGTGMGTEAFF. For the CDR3, the DNA is TGTGCCAGTAGAGGTACAGGAATGGGCACTGAAGCTTTCTTT.

The rearrangement links TRBV5-5 to TRBJ2-7; D remains unclear. The germline V gene encodes CDR1 SGHKS and CDR2 YYEKEE (reference sequence). CDR3 length: 12 residues. Trimming cost V 1 base and J 3 bases, with 5 bases left between them. The CDR3 here is CASSLTNYEQYF. The CDR3 DNA sequence: TGTGCCAGCAGCTTGACCAACTACGAGCAGTACTTC.

Written as DNA, the CDR3 is TGTGCCACCTCGCCGGTGGGCAATCAGCCCCAGCATTTT. Amino acid sequence: CATSPVGNQPQHF. The V gene is TRBV10-3, the J gene TRBJ1-5; no firm D call. Germline V gene lookup returns CDR1 ENHRY and CDR2 SYGVKD. Deletions cut 10 bases from V and 2 bases from J, with 12 bases between. The CDR3 sequence is 13 residues long.

This clone was recorded once. The rearrangement uses TRBV30 and TRBJ1-1; TRBD1 is a possible D gene (6 bases). Germline values: CDR1 GTSNPN, CDR2 SVGIG (reference sequence). This CDR3 spans 13 amino acids. Trimming stripped 2 bases from V and 1 base from J, with 8 bases between. The CDR3 region is CAWSSQGNTEAFF. CDR3 nucleotide sequence: TGTGCCTGGAGTTCACAGGGGAACACTGAAGCTTTCTTT.

The V and J genes are TRBV19 and TRBJ2-5; 9 bases are shared with TRBD1. This CDR3 has 14 residues. The V gene end was trimmed by 5 bases and the J gene end by 3 bases; junction bases not matched to a gene: 4. Germline CDR1 LNHDA, CDR2 SQIVND (reference sequence). The CDR3 region has the DNA TGTGCCAGTAGTGTGCGACAGGGGGAAGAGACCCAGTACTTC. Translated: CASSVRQGEETQYF. The variable domain in full, completed from reference TRBV19 and TRBJ2-5, reads DGGITQSPKYLFRKEGQNVTLSCEQNLNHDAMYWYRQDPGQGLRLIYYSQIVNDFQKGDIAEGYSVSREKKESFPLTVTSAQKNPTAFYLCASSVRQGEETQYFGPGTRLLVL.

In DNA, the CDR3 is TGTGCCAGCAGACCTTCTACAGGGAGCGGTGGCTACACCTTC. Protein: CASRPSTGSGGYTF. The chain couples TRBV11-2 to TRBJ1-2; D may be TRBD1 (6 bases). V was pared by 6 bases and J by 7 bases, with 18 bases between. CDR1 and CDR2 from the germline V gene are SGHAT and FQNNGV. The CDR3 covers 14 residues.

The J gene is TRBJ1-2, the V gene TRBV28; D gene uncertain. V lost 5 bases and J lost 3, with 4 bases in between. The length of the CDR3 is 11 residues. Germline V lookup: CDR1 MDHEN, CDR2 SYDVKM. Here the CDR3 DNA reads TGTGCCAGCAGTCGGGACTATGGCTACACCTTC. Its protein is CASSRDYGYTF.

In this sample, this clone turned up once. The rearrangement links TRBV7-8 to TRBJ2-3, with TRBD2 matching over 9 bases. Germline CDR1 SGHVS, CDR2 FQNEAQ. The CDR3 has 16 residues. Losses at the gene ends were 5 bases for V and 4 bases for J; bases not matched to a gene: 10. For the CDR3, the DNA is TGTGCCAGCAGCCCTCGGGCGGGGGGGGTTGCAGATACGCAGTATTTT. It encodes CASSPRAGGVADTQYF.